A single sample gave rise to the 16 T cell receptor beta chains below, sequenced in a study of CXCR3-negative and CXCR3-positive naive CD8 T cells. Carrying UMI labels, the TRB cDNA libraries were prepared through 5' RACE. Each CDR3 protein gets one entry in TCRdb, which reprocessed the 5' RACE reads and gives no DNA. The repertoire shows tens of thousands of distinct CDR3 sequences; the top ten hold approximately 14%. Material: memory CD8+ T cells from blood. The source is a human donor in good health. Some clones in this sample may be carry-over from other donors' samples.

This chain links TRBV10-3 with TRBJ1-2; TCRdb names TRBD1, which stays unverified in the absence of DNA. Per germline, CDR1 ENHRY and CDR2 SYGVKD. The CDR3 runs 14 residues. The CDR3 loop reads CAISGTGKNYGYTF.

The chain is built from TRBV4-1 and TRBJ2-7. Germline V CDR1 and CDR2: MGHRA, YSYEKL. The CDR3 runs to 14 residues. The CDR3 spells CASSQVSDSYEQYF.

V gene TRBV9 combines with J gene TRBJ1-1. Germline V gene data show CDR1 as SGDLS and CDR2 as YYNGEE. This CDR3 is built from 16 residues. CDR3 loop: CASTPRDSAWVTEAFF.

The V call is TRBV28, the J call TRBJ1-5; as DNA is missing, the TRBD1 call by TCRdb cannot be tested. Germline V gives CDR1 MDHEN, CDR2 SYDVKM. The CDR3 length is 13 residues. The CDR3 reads CASSRSGVWTQHF.

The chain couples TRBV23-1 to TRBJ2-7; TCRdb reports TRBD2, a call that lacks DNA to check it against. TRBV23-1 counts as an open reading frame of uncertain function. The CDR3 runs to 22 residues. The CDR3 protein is CASSQSYGIWLAGGLSSYEQYF.

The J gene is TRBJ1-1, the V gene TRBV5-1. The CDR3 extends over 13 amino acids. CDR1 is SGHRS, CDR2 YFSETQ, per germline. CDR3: CASSHYGRLEAFF.

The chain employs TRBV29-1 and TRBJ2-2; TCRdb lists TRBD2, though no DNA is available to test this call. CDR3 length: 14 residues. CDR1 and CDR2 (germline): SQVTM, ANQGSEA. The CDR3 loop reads CSVAGTRDTGELFF.

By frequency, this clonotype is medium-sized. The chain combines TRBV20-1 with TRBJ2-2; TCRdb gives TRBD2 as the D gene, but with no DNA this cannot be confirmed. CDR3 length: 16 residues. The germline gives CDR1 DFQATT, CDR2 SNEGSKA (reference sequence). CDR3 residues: CSARDVRGGDTGELFF.

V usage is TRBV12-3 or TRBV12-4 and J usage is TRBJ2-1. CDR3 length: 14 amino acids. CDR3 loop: CASSSSLVYNEQFF.

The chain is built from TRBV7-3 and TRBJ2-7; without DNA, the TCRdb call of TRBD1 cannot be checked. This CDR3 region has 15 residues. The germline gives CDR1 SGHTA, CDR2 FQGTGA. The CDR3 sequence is CASSYPGRDSYEQYF.

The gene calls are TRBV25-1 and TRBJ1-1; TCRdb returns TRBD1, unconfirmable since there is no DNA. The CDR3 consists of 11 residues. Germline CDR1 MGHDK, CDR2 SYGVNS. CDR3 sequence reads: CASTRGVEAFF.

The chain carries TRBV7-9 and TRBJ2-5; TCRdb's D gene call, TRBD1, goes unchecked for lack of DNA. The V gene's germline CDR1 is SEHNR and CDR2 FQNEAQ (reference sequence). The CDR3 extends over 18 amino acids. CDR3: CASSSTTGTDFVGETQYF.

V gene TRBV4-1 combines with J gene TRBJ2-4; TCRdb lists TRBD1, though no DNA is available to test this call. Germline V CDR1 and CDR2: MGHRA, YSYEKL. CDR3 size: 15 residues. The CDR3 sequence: CASSRTGLAKNIQYF.

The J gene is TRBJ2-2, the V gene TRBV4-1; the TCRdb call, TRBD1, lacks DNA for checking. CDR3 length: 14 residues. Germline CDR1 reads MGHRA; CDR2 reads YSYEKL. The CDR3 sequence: CASSLQGNTGELFF.

The CDR3: CASSPVLAGGADTQYF. This sequence joins TRBV7-6 and TRBJ2-3; there is no DNA to check the TCRdb D call of TRBD2. Germline V gives CDR1 SGHVS, CDR2 FNYEAQ. This CDR3 has 16 amino acids.

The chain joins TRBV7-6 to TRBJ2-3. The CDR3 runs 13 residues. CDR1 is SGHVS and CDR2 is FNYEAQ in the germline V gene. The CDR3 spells CASSLSVTDTQYF.